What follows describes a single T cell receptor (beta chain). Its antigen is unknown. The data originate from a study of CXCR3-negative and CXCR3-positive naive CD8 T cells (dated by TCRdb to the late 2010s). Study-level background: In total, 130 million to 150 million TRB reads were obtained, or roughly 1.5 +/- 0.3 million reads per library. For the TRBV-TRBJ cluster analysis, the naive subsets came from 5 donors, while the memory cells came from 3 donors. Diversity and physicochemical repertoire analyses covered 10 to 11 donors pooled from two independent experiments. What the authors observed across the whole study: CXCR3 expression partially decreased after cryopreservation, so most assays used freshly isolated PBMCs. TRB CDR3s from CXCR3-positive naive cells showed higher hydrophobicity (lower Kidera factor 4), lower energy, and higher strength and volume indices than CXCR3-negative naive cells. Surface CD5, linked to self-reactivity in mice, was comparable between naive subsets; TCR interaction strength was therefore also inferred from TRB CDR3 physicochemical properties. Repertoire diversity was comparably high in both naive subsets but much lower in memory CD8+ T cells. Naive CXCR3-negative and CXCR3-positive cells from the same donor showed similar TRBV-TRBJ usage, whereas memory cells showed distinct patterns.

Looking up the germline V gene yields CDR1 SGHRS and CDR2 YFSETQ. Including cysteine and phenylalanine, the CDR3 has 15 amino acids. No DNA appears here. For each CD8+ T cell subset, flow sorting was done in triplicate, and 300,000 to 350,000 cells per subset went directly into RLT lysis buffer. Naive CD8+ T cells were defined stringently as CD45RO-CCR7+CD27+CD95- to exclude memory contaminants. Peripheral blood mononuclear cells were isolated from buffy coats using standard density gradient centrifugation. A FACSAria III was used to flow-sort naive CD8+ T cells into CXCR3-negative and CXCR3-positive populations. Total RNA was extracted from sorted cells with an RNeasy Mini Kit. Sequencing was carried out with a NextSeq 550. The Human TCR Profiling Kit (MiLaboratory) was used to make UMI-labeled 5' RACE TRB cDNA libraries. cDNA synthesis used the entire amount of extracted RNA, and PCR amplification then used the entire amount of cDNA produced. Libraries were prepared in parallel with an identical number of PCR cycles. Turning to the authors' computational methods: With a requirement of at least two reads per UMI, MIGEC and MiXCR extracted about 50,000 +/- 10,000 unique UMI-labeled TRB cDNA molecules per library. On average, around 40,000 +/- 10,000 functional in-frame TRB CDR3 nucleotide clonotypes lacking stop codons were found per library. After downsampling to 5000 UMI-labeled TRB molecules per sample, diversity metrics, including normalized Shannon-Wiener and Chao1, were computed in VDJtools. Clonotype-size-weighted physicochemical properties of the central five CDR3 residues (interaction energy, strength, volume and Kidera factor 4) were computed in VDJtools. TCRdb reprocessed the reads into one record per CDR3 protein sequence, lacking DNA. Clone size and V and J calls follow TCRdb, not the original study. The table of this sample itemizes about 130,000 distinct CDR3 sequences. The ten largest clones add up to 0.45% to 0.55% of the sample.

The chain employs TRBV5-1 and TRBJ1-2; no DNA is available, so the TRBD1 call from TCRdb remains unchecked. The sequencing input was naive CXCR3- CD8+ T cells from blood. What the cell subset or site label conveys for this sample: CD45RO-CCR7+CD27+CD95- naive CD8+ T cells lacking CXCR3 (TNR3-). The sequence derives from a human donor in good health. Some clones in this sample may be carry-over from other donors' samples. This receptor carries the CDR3 CASSLEITGHFGYTF.